Sequencing of this TCR beta chain was carried out in a study of blood T cells in healthy people across ages. About this clonotype: The antigen is undetermined.

This CDR3 has 17 residues. From germline, CDR1 is SGHVS and CDR2 FQNEAQ. V was pared by 1 base and J by 0 bases, with 14 bases between. Whole-study results and caveats: Per million T cells, the diversity of TCR beta decreased roughly linearly as age advanced. Estimated diversity across one million T cells was deemed an underestimate.

A second PCR of about 7 to 12 cycles used a sample-barcoded 5' primer and a J-beta primer mix. TCRdb used MiXCR to reprocess the 5' RACE reads, holding one entry per CDR3 protein. Of around 1,800,000 distinct CDR3 sequences in the sample, approximately 39% are singletons; the top ten hold roughly 24%. The specimen was blood. The TCR was taken from a human donor in good health. The chain links TRBV7-8 to TRBJ2-3, with D possibly called TRBD1 or TRBD2 (5 bases each). In DNA, the CDR3 is TGTGCCAGCAGCTTAGATTGGGGGATTGGGAGCACAGATACGCAGTATTTT. This encodes CASSLDWGIGSTDTQYF.